This TCR beta chain was documented in a study of CD8 T cells in ankylosing spondylitis. Study observations and caveats: As for the disease-linked clones, they showed a CD8+ phenotype and occurred at relatively low frequencies in peripheral blood. Earlier literature documents some of the motif variants in reactive arthritis synovial fluid and blood. A TCR beta motif of roughly 8 highly homologous variants appeared characteristic of ankylosing spondylitis blood.

Researchers built TCR beta libraries using quantitative 5'-RACE with molecular barcodes. TCRdb independently ran MiXCR on the 5' RACE reads; one entry per CDR3 protein. In the table there are hundreds of thousands of distinct CDR3 sequences, 12% of which are singletons. This clonotype showed up just a few times. The antigen is undetermined. The CDR3 consists of 16 residues. After removal of 1 base from V and 6 bases from J, the junction contained 6 bases not matched to a gene. CDR1 is DFQATT, CDR2 SNEGSKA, per germline (reference sequence). The V gene is TRBV20-1, the J gene TRBJ2-1, with TRBD2 matching 13 bases. The specimen sequenced was blood, either unsorted or a sorted T cell fraction (not recorded which). The sequence came from a male donor with ankylosing spondylitis. The CDR3 nucleotides are TGCAGTGCTAGAGGACTAGCGGGAGGCCCCACCAATGAGCAGTTCTTC. The encoded protein is CSARGLAGGPTNEQFF.